The following is a T cell receptor (beta chain) sequence with its context. Antigen specificity is unknown. The data are from a study of CD4 T cells in relation to SARS-CoV-2 and coronaviruses. Repertoires were generated with immunoSEQ multiplex PCR, while TCRdb's copy carries only in-frame clones and drops some. The repertoire holds 60,000 to 65,000 clones, roughly 93% seen once, with around 0.13% in the top ten. Germline CDR1 is SGHNT and CDR2 is YENEEA. The CDR3 consists of 16 residues. V gave up 0 bases and J gave up 3 bases, with 12 bases separating them. Overall study findings and caveats: Approximately 65% of donors had memory CD4+ clonotypes crossrecognizing SARS-CoV-2 and common cold coronavirus spike. Samples before the pandemic and after infection were not matched within any donor.

Before the COVID-19 pandemic, during about 2011-2019, CD4+ T cells were taken from unexposed donors. Cryopreserved PBMCs were CD4-enriched, then split into naive and memory cells. Sequencing used naive CD4+ T cells from PBMCs. Subset defined: naive CD4+ T cells isolated by negative enrichment. This chain connects TRBV11-3 to TRBJ2-1; no clear D gene. The TCR originated in a human donor in good health. The CDR3 loop reads CASSLDHELRYNEQFF. Written as DNA, the CDR3 is TGTGCCAGCAGCTTAGATCATGAGCTCCGCTACAATGAGCAGTTCTTC.